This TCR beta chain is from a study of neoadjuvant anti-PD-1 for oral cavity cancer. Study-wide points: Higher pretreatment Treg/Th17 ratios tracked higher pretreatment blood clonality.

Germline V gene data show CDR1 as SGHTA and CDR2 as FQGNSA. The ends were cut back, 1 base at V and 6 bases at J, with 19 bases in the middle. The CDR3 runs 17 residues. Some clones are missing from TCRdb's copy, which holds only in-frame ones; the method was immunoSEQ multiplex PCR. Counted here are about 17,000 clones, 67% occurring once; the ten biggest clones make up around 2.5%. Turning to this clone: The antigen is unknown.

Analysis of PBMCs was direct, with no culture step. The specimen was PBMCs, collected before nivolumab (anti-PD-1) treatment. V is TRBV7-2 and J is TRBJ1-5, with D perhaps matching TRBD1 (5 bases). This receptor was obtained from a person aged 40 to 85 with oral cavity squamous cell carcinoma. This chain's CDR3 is CASSLEAGRVNGQPQHF. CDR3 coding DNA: TGTGCCAGCAGCTTAGAAGCAGGCAGGGTGAATGGTCAGCCCCAGCATTTT.